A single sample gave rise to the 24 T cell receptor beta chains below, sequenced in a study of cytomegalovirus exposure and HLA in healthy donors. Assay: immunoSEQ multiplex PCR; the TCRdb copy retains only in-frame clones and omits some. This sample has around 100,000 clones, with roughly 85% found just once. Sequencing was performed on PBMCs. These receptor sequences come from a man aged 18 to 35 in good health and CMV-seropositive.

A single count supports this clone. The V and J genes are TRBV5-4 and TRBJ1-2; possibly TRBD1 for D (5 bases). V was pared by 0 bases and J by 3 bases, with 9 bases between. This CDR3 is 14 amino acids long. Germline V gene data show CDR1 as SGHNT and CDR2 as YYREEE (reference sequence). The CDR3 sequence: CASSLGRGDYGYTF. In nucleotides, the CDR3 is TGTGCCAGCAGCTTGGGCCGGGGGGACTATGGCTACACCTTC.

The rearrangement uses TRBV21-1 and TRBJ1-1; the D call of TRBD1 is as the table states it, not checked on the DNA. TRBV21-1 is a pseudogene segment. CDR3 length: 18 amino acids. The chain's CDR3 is CASRGGSAKGTGNTEAFF. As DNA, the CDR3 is TGTGCCAGCAGGGGGGGGTCGGCAAAGGGGACAGGGAACACTGAAGCTTTCTTT.

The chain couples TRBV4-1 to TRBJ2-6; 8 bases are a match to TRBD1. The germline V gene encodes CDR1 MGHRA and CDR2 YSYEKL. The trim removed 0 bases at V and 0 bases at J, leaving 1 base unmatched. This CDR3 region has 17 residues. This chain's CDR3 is CASSQDGQGSGANVLTF. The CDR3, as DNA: TGCGCCAGCAGCCAAGATGGACAGGGCTCTGGGGCCAACGTCCTGACTTTC.

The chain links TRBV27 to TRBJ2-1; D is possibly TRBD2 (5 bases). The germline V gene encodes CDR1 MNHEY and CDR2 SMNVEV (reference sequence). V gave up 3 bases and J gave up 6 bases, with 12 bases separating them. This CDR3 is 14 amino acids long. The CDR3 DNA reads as TGTGCCAGCAGTTTGGGAGAATGGGCCAATGAGCAGTTCTTC. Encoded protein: CASSLGEWANEQFF.

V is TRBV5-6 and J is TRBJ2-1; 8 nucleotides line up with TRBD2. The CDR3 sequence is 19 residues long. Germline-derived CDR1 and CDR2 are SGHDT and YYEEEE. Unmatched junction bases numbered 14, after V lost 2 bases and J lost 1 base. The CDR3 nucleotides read TGTGCCAGCAGCTTAGGGTCCCGTGGGGCGGGAGGTTCCTACAATGAGCAGTTCTTC. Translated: CASSLGSRGAGGSYNEQFF. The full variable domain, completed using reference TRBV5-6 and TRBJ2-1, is DAGVTQSPTHLIKTRGQQVTLRCSPKSGHDTVSWYQQALGQGPQFIFQYYEEEERQRGNFPDRFSGHQFPNYSSELNVNALLLGDSALYLCASSLGSRGAGGSYNEQFFGPGTRLTVL.

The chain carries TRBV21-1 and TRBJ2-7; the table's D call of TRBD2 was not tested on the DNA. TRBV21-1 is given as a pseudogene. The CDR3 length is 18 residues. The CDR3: CASSIHRLAGGGPYEQYV. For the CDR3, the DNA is TGTGCCAGCAGCATCCATCGACTAGCGGGGGGGGGCCCCTACGAGCAGTACGTC.

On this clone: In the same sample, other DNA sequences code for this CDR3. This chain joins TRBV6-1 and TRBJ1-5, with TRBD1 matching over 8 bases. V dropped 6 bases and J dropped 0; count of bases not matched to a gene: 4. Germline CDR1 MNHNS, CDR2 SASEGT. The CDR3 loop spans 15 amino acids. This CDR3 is CASRPGTGSNQPQHF. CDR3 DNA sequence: TGTGCCAGCAGGCCCGGGACAGGTAGCAATCAGCCCCAGCATTTT.

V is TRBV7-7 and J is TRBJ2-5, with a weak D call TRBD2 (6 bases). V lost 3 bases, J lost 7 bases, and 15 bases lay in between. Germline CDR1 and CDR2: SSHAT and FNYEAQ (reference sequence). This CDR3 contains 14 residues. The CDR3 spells CASSLEGPHGTQYF. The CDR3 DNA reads TGTGCCAGCAGCTTGGAGGGGCCCCATGGGACCCAGTACTTC.

The CDR3 coding sequence is TGTGCCAGCAGCCCCCCCGGGACAGTCCAAGAGACCCAGTACTTC. Its translation is CASSPPGTVQETQYF. The rearrangement joins TRBV9 to TRBJ2-5, with TRBD1 identical over 7 bases. The CDR3 extends over 15 amino acids. Germline V CDR1 and CDR2: SGDLS, YYNGEE. J lost 1 base, V lost 4 bases, and 7 bases had no gene match.

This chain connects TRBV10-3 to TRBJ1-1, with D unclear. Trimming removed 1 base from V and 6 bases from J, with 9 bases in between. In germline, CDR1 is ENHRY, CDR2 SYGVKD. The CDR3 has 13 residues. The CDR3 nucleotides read TGTGCCATCAGTGAGTACCCCACGGCTGAAGCTTTCTTT. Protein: CAISEYPTAEAFF.

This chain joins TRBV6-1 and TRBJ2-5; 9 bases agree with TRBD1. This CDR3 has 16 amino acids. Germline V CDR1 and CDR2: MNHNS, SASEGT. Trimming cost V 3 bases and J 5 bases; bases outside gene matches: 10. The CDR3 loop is CASSEDRGAIVETQYF. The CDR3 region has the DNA TGTGCCAGCAGTGAGGACAGGGGCGCAATAGTGGAGACCCAGTACTTC.

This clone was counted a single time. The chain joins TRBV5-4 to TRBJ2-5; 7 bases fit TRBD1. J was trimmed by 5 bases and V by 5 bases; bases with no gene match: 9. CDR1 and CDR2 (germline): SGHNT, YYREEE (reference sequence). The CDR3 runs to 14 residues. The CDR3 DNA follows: TGTGCCAGCAGAGCCGGACAGGTAGCGGAGACCCAGTACTTC. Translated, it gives CASRAGQVAETQYF.

The CDR3 region is CASSLLTGELFF. The CDR3 DNA reads TGTGCCAGCAGTTTATTAACCGGGGAGCTGTTTTTT. The genes are TRBV27 and TRBJ2-2; no firm D call. Germline CDR1 MNHEY, CDR2 SMNVEV (reference sequence). The CDR3 loop spans 12 amino acids. With 1 base removed from V and 5 bases from J, the gap between germline ends came to 2 bases.

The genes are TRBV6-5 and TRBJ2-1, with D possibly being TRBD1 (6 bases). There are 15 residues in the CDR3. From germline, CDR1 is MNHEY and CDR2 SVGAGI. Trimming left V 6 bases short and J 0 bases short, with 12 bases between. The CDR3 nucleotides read TGTGCCAGCAGACGAACAGGGAGCTCCTACAATGAGCAGTTCTTC. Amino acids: CASRRTGSSYNEQFF.

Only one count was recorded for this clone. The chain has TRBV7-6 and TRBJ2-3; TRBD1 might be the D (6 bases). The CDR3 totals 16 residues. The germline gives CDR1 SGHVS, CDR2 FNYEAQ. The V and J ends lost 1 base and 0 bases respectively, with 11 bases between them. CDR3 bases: TGTGCCAGCAGCTTAGGCACAGGGTACAGCACAGATACGCAGTATTTT. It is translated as CASSLGTGYSTDTQYF.

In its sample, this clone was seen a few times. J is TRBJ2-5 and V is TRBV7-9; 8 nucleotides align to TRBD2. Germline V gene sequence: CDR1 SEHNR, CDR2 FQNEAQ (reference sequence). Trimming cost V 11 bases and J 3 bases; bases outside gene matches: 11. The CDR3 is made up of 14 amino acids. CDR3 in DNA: TGTGCCGGGACTAGGGGAGGGGTGGAAGAGACCCAGTACTTC. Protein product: CAGTRGGVEETQYF.

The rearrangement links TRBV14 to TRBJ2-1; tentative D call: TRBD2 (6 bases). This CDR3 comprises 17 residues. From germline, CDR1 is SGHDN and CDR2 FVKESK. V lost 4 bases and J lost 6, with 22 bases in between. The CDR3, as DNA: TGTGCCAGCAGCCGTTATTTACCGGGGGTAAGGTCCAATGAGCAGTTCTTC. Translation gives CASSRYLPGVRSNEQFF.

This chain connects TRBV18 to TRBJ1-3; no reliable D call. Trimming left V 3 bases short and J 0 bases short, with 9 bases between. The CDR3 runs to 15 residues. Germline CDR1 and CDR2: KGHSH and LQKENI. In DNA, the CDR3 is TGTGCCAGCTCACCCGGGTCTATCTCTGGAAACACCATATATTTT. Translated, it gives CASSPGSISGNTIYF.

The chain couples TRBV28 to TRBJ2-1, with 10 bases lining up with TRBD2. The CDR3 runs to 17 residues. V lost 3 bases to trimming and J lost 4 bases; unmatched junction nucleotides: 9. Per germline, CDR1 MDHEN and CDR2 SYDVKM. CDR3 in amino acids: CASSFLAGGLLYNEQFF. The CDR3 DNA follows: TGTGCCAGCAGTTTTTTAGCGGGAGGCCTACTATACAATGAGCAGTTCTTC.

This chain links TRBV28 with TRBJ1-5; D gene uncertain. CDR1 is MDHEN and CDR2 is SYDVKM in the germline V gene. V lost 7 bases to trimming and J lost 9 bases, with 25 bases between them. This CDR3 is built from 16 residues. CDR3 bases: TGTGCCAGCACCCGCCTCTTTGGGCTGAAGATTTGGCCCCAGCATTTT. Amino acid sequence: CASTRLFGLKIWPQHF.

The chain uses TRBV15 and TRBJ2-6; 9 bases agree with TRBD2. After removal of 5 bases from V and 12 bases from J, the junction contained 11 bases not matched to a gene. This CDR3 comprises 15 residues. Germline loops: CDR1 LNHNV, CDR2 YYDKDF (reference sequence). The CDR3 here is CATSGTSGLAAVLTF. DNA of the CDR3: TGTGCCACCAGCGGAACGTCGGGACTAGCAGCCGTCCTGACTTTC.

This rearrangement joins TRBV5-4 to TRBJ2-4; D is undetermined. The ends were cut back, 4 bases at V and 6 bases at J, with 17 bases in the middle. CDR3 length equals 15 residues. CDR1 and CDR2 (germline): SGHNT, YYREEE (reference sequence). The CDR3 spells CASSLLHGTGNIQYF. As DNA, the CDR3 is TGTGCCAGCAGCCTTCTACACGGAACGGGAAACATTCAGTACTTC. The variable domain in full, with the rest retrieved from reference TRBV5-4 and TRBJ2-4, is ETGVTQSPTHLIKTRGQQVTLRCSSQSGHNTVSWYQQALGQGPQFIFQYYREEENGRGNFPPRFSGLQFPNYSSELNVNALELDDSALYLCASSLLHGTGNIQYFGAGTRLSVL.

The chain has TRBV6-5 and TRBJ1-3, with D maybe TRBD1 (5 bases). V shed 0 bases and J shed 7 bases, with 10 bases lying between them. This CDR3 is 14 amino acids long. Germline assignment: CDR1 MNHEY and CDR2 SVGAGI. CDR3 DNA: TGTGCCAGCAGTTACTCGGACACCCGGAACACCATATATTTT. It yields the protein CASSYSDTRNTIYF.

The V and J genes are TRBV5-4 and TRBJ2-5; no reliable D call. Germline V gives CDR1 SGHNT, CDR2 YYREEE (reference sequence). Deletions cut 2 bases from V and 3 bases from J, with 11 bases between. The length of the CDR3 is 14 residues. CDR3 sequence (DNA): TGTGCCAGCAGCTTCGGGTCCAGTAAAGAGACCCAGTACTTC. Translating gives CASSFGSSKETQYF.